Presented here are 27 T cell receptor beta chains from one specimen sequenced in a study of vaccination and CD4 T cells after COVID-19. Antigens for these TCRs are unknown. Sample treatment: roughly 11-day PBMC culture with coronavirus spike peptide pools or control peptides (ViraFEST assay). Sequencing of cultured CD4+ T cell DNA used the Oncomine TCR Beta short-read assay. TCRdb redid the calling of the PCR reads with MiXCR, one entry per CDR3 protein. The sample consists of 21,000 or so distinct CDR3 sequences, about 56% of them appearing once. Sequencing was done on a sample of CD4+ T cells from blood, cultured in vitro. These receptors all come from a human donor who had recovered from COVID-19.

This chain joins TRBV20-1 and TRBJ2-7, with 16 bases identical to TRBD2. This CDR3 has 16 amino acids. Per the germline V gene, CDR1 is DFQATT and CDR2 is SNEGSKA (reference sequence). Unmatched junction bases numbered 7, after V lost 3 bases and J lost 5 bases. CDR3 amino acids: CSASSSGTSGGDEQYF. The CDR3 DNA reads TGCAGTGCTAGTTCTTCCGGGACTAGCGGGGGGGACGAGCAGTACTTC.

This clonotype has more than one count but fewer than ten. The V call is TRBV7-9, the J call TRBJ1-5; TRBD1 matches at 9 bases. The CDR3 consists of 14 residues. Germline-derived CDR1 and CDR2 are SEHNR and FQNEAQ (reference sequence). J was trimmed by 7 bases and V by 4 bases; bases with no gene match: 5. In DNA, the CDR3 is TGTGCCAGCAGCTACAGGGGGCCGGGGCAGCCCCAGCATTTT. Its translation is CASSYRGPGQPQHF.

The chain has TRBV18 and TRBJ2-1, with 7 bases identical to TRBD2. The germline CDR1 and CDR2 sequences are KGHSH and LQKENI. CDR3 size: 17 residues. V was clipped by 0 bases and J by 9 bases; unmatched bases: 14. The CDR3 sequence: CASSPPRPGGSNTEQFF. The CDR3 nucleotides are TGTGCCAGCTCACCACCGAGACCGGGCGGGAGTAATACTGAGCAGTTCTTC.

This clonotype was seen a few times. The chain joins TRBV10-3 to TRBJ1-3; no definite D call. The CDR3 contains 13 residues. The germline V gene has CDR1 ENHRY and CDR2 SYGVKD. Trimming left V 5 bases short and J 2 bases short, with 7 bases between. The CDR3 reads CAISRETGNTIYF. As DNA, the CDR3 is TGTGCCATCAGTCGGGAGACTGGAAACACCATATATTTT.

This chain's CDR3 is CASSLITSGRNEQFF. DNA for the CDR3: TGTGCCAGCAGCTTAATCACTAGCGGAAGGAATGAGCAGTTCTTC. The chain uses TRBV7-3 and TRBJ2-1; 8 nucleotides match TRBD2. CDR1 SGHTA and CDR2 FQGTGA come from the germline V gene. With 1 base clipped from V and 7 bases from J, the junction kept 6 bases outside the gene matches. CDR3 size: 15 residues.

This clonotype has more than one count but fewer than ten. V is TRBV12-3 or TRBV12-4 and J is TRBJ1-2, with 8 bases fitting TRBD1. The V gene end was trimmed by 2 bases and the J gene end by 4 bases; junction bases not matched to a gene: 9. CDR3 length: 16 amino acids. CDR3 nucleotides: TGTGCCAGCAGTTTATACACAGGGGGTCCAGTCTATGGCTACACCTTC. Translation gives CASSLYTGGPVYGYTF.

With respect to this clonotype: Because the CDR3 is missing its conserved closing phenylalanine or tryptophan, this is likely a read error. The V and J genes are TRBV6-1 and TRBJ2-7; D unclear. CDR3 length: 15 amino acids. Trimming took 6 bases from V and 0 from J, leaving 15 bases between them. Germline-derived CDR1 and CDR2 are MNHNS and SASEGT. The CDR3 here is CASREFGSFSYEQYS. CDR3 DNA sequence: TGTGCCAGCAGGGAATTCGGGTCCTTCTCCTACGAGCAGTACTCC.

This chain connects TRBV6-1 to TRBJ2-2, with unresolved D. Between the trimmed V and J ends, which lost 4 bases and 6 bases, there was a span of 9 bases. Germline V gene lookup returns CDR1 MNHNS and CDR2 SASEGT. CDR3 length: 13 amino acids. The CDR3 reads CASSVDPPGELFF. The CDR3 DNA reads as TGTGCCAGCAGTGTGGACCCCCCCGGGGAGCTGTTTTTT.

This clonotype appeared once. Written as DNA, the CDR3 is TGTGCCAGCAGCTTTCTCCCGGGACTAGCGGGAGGGCGGTACAATGAGCAGTTCTTC. It translates to CASSFLPGLAGGRYNEQFF. The V and J genes are TRBV7-9 and TRBJ2-1; 16 nucleotides align to TRBD2. Germline-derived CDR1 and CDR2 are SEHNR and FQNEAQ (reference sequence). The CDR3 has 19 amino acids. The V gene end was trimmed by 3 bases and the J gene end by 4 bases; junction bases not matched to a gene: 9.

J is TRBJ1-1 and V is TRBV6-5; TRBD1 might be the D (6 bases). The CDR3 runs 14 residues. The ends were cut back, 0 bases at V and 3 bases at J, with 8 bases in the middle. The germline gives CDR1 MNHEY, CDR2 SVGAGI. CDR3 amino acids: CASSYSPGDTEAFF. The CDR3 bases are TGTGCCAGCAGTTACTCGCCAGGGGACACTGAAGCTTTCTTT.

The chain carries TRBV7-9 and TRBJ2-7; D not certain. Trimming removed 2 bases at V and 5 bases at J, with 7 bases between. The CDR3 is made up of 12 amino acids. Germline V gene data show CDR1 as SEHNR and CDR2 as FQNEAQ (reference sequence). The CDR3 reads CASSLKGNEQYF. DNA for the CDR3: TGTGCCAGCAGCTTAAAAGGGAACGAGCAGTACTTC.

The chain employs TRBV20-1 and TRBJ2-5, with TRBD1 matching 8 bases. The CDR3 loop spans 13 amino acids. Germline V gene sequence: CDR1 DFQATT, CDR2 SNEGSKA (reference sequence). Unmatched junction bases numbered 4, after V lost 6 bases and J lost 1 base. CDR3 protein: CSATGQGQETQYF. CDR3 coding DNA: TGCAGTGCAACAGGACAGGGCCAAGAGACCCAGTACTTC.

The chain couples TRBV7-4 to TRBJ1-6; a possible D gene is TRBD1 (6 bases). Trimming cost V 5 bases and J 6 bases, with 8 bases left between them. Germline CDR1 SGHVT, CDR2 SQSDAQ. This CDR3 comprises 13 residues. Here the CDR3 DNA reads TGTGCCAGCAGCGCGGACAGTAATTCACCCCTCCACTTT. It specifies CASSADSNSPLHF.

The chain is built from TRBV6-9 and TRBJ2-5; TRBD2 matches 7 bases. The V gene's germline CDR1 is MNHGY and CDR2 SVAAGI. J was trimmed by 4 bases and V by 2 bases; bases with no gene match: 7. The CDR3 is 15 residues long. CDR3 loop: CASSYGRESLETQYF. The CDR3 coding sequence is TGTGCCAGCAGTTATGGGCGGGAGTCTTTAGAGACCCAGTACTTC.

This clonotype was seen a handful of times. The chain combines TRBV7-8 with TRBJ2-2; possible D gene TRBD1, 6 bases. This CDR3 contains 16 residues. V was pared by 5 bases and J by 4 bases, with 17 bases between. Germline lookup yields CDR1 SGHVS and CDR2 FQNEAQ. The DNA for the CDR3 is TGTGCCAGCAGCCCCCAGCAGGGGCCGGGCACCGGGGAGCTGTTTTTT. Its translation: CASSPQQGPGTGELFF.

The chain joins TRBV20-1 to TRBJ1-6; D remains unclear. CDR3 length: 16 amino acids. Germline V gene lookup returns CDR1 DFQATT and CDR2 SNEGSKA (reference sequence). Trimming removed 0 bases from V and 0 bases from J, with 9 bases in between. This CDR3 reads CSARDPRNSYNSPLHF. For the CDR3, the DNA is TGCAGTGCTAGAGATCCCAGGAACTCCTATAATTCACCCCTCCACTTT.

The chain carries TRBV6-1 and TRBJ1-5, with D uncertain. From germline, CDR1 is MNHNS and CDR2 SASEGT. V gave up 4 bases and J gave up 0 bases, with 4 bases separating them. The CDR3 has 13 amino acids. The CDR3 DNA sequence: TGTGCCAGCAGTGGTTATAGCAATCAGCCCCAGCATTTT. Its translation: CASSGYSNQPQHF.

The table lists this clonotype with a few counts. CDR3 bases: TGTGCCTCTCGAACCGGGACAGCCTTCGATAGCAATCAGCCCCAGCATTTT. Amino acids: CASRTGTAFDSNQPQHF. This chain links TRBV30 with TRBJ1-5; the match to TRBD1 covers 7 bases. With 7 bases clipped from V and 0 bases from J, the junction kept 15 bases outside the gene matches. Per the germline V gene, CDR1 is GTSNPN and CDR2 is SVGIG (reference sequence). This CDR3 has 17 residues. Looking up the rest from reference TRBV30 and TRBJ1-5 gives the full variable domain: SQTIHQWPATLVQPVGSPLSLECTVEGTSNPNLYWYRQAAGRGLQLLFYSVGIGQISSEVPQNLSASRPQDRQFILSSKKLLLSDSGFYLCASRTGTAFDSNQPQHFGDGTRLSIL.

This clonotype has more than one count but fewer than ten. The V call is TRBV12-3 or TRBV12-4, the J call TRBJ2-2; 7 bases agree with TRBD2. CDR3 length equals 14 residues. V shed 1 base and J 5 bases; nucleotides not matched to a gene: 1. The DNA of the CDR3 is TGTGCCAGCAGTTTAGGGGAGGGTACCGGGGAGCTGTTTTTT. This encodes CASSLGEGTGELFF.

The CDR3 loop is CASSPGTGSNSNQPQHF. The CDR3 DNA reads TGTGCCAGTAGTCCTGGGACAGGTTCTAATAGCAATCAGCCCCAGCATTTT. The chain carries TRBV19 and TRBJ1-5; 8 positions agree with TRBD1. Germline V gives CDR1 LNHDA, CDR2 SQIVND (reference sequence). The CDR3 has 17 residues. Trimming cost V 5 bases and J 0 bases; bases outside gene matches: 9. Using reference TRBV19 and TRBJ1-5 for the parts outside the CDR3, the full variable domain is DGGITQSPKYLFRKEGQNVTLSCEQNLNHDAMYWYRQDPGQGLRLIYYSQIVNDFQKGDIAEGYSVSREKKESFPLTVTSAQKNPTAFYLCASSPGTGSNSNQPQHFGDGTRLSIL.

This rearrangement joins TRBV6-4 to TRBJ2-2; D remains unclear. Germline loops: CDR1 MRHNA, CDR2 SNTAGT. V was clipped by 2 bases and J by 1 base, with 5 bases between them. This CDR3 spans 14 amino acids. CDR3 nucleotides: TGTGCCAGCAGTGACCAGTGGAACACCGGGGAGCTGTTTTTT. Residues: CASSDQWNTGELFF.

J is TRBJ1-5 and V is TRBV6-4; no reliable D call. CDR3 length: 19 residues. Looked up from germline, CDR1 is MRHNA and CDR2 is SNTAGT. Deletions cut 3 bases from V and 4 bases from J, with 25 bases between. DNA for the CDR3: TGTGCCAGCAGTGATACGTCTGTGCCATTCCTTCTGGGAAATCAGCCCCAGCATTTT. Protein product: CASSDTSVPFLLGNQPQHF.

The chain employs TRBV21-1 and TRBJ2-2. TRBV21-1 is classified as a pseudogene. The CDR3 has 11 amino acids. The CDR3 DNA sequence: TGTGCCAGCACCGCACACCGGGGAGCTGTTTTT. The encoded protein is CASTAHRGAVF.

The CDR3 DNA sequence: TGCGCCAGCAGTGAGACTAGCGGGGTTTACGAGCAGTACTTC. Protein product: CASSETSGVYEQYF. The chain joins TRBV10-2 to TRBJ2-7; 10 bases are shared with TRBD2. Germline V lookup: CDR1 WSHSY, CDR2 SAAADI. The length of the CDR3 is 14 residues. V was pared by 2 bases and J by 4 bases, with 2 bases of the junction left unmatched.

The V and J genes are TRBV2 and TRBJ2-1, with 7 bases fitting TRBD2. The germline V gene encodes CDR1 SNHLY and CDR2 FYNNEI. With 8 bases clipped from V and 5 bases from J, the junction kept 9 bases outside the gene matches. The CDR3 totals 14 residues. CDR3 sequence reads: CASVRREEHNEQFF. CDR3 nucleotides: TGTGCCAGCGTGCGACGGGAGGAACACAATGAGCAGTTCTTC.

The chain's CDR3 is CASSLDRGKYQPQHF. The CDR3 region has the DNA TGTGCCAGTAGTCTGGACAGGGGAAAGTATCAGCCCCAGCATTTT. The chain employs TRBV19 and TRBJ1-5; 9 bases are shared with TRBD1. This CDR3 region has 15 residues. J was trimmed by 5 bases and V by 5 bases; bases with no gene match: 7. Germline V gives CDR1 LNHDA, CDR2 SQIVND (reference sequence). Full variable domain (rest looked up from reference TRBV19 and TRBJ1-5): DGGITQSPKYLFRKEGQNVTLSCEQNLNHDAMYWYRQDPGQGLRLIYYSQIVNDFQKGDIAEGYSVSREKKESFPLTVTSAQKNPTAFYLCASSLDRGKYQPQHFGDGTRLSIL.

The chain couples TRBV12-3 or TRBV12-4 to TRBJ2-3; 8 nucleotides match TRBD1. This CDR3 is built from 13 residues. J was trimmed by 6 bases and V by 5 bases; bases with no gene match: 4. The CDR3 nucleotides are TGTGCCAGCAGTGGACAGGGTTGGGATACGCAGTATTTT. Encoded protein: CASSGQGWDTQYF.